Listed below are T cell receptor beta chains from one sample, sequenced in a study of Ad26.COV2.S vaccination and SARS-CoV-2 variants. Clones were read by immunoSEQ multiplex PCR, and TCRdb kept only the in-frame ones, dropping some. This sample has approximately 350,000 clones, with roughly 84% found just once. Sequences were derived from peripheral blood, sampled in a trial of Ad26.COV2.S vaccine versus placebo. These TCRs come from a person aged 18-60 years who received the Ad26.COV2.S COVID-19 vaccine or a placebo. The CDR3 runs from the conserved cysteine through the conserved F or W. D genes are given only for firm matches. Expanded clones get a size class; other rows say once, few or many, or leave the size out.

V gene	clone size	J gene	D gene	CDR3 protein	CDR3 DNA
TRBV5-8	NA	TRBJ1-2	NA	CASSTFGYGYTF	TGTGCCAGCAGCACGTTTGGCTATGGCTACACCTTC
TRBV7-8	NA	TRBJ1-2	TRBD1	CASSLGSRGNGYTF	TGTGCCAGCAGCTTAGGTTCCAGGGGGAATGGCTACACCTTC
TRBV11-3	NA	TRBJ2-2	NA	CASSQQGGGELFF	TGTGCCAGCAGCCAACAGGGAGGCGGGGAGCTGTTTTTT
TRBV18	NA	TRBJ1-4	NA	CASSPVPGHEKLFF	TGTGCCAGCTCACCAGTCCCCGGCCATGAAAAACTGTTTTTT
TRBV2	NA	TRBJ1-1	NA	CARSRRGGSEAFF	TGTGCCAGGTCAAGGAGGGGTGGGAGTGAAGCTTTCTTT
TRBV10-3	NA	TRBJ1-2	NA	CAISEGPGKVYTF	TGTGCCATCAGTGAAGGCCCGGGGAAGGTCTACACCTTC
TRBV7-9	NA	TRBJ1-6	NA	CASRGAAPADNSPLHF	TGTGCCAGCAGGGGTGCGGCGCCAGCTGATAATTCACCCCTCCACTTT
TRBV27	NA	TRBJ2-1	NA	CASSGRGTPRLGYEQFF	TGTGCCAGCAGTGGCCGAGGGACACCCCGACTTGGGTATGAGCAGTTCTTC
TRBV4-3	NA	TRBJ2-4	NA	CASSQVILGGNIQYF	TGCGCCAGCAGCCAAGTGATACTAGGGGGAAACATTCAGTACTTC
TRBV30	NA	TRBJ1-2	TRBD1	CAWSRDRFPNYGYTF	TGTGCCTGGAGCCGGGACAGGTTTCCTAACTATGGCTACACCTTC
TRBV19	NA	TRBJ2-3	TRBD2	CASSLGLAGTDTQYF	TGTGCCAGTAGTTTGGGACTAGCGGGCACAGATACGCAGTATTTT
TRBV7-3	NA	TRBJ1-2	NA	CASSPGGVSYF	TGTGCCAGCAGCCCCGGGGGGGTGTCCTATTTC
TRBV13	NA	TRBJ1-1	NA	CASSHPSGHGTEAFF	TGTGCCAGCAGCCACCCAAGTGGACACGGGACTGAAGCTTTCTTT
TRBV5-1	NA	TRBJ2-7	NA	CASSPDNYEQYF	TGCGCCAGCAGCCCGGACAACTACGAGCAGTACTTC
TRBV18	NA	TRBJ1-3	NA	CASSSGGAGSPGNTIYF	TGTGCCAGCTCGTCCGGCGGCGCCGGGTCTCCTGGAAACACCATATATTTT
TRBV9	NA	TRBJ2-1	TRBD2	CASSVRTSGGVSSYNEQFF	TGTGCCAGCAGCGTCCGGACTAGCGGGGGGGTAAGCTCCTACAATGAGCAGTTCTTC
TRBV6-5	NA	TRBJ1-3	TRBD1	CASREGTDPGNTIYF	TGTGCCAGCAGAGAGGGGACAGATCCTGGAAACACCATATATTTT
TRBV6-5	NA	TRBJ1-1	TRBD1	CASSYGTGNTEAFF	TGTGCCAGCAGTTACGGGACAGGGAACACTGAAGCTTTCTTT
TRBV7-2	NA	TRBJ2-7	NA	CASSLGGTAYEQYF	TGTGCCAGCAGCTTAGGGGGGACCGCCTACGAGCAGTACTTC
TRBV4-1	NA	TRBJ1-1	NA	CASSQVGMNTEAFF	TGCGCCAGCAGCCAAGTTGGAATGAACACTGAAGCTTTCTTT
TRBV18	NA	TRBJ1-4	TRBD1	CASSPPVLGDRGEKLFF	TGTGCCAGCTCACCCCCCGTTTTGGGGGACAGGGGTGAAAAACTGTTTTTT
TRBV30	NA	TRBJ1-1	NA	CAWSNRTALNTEAFF	TGTGCCTGGAGTAACAGGACAGCCTTGAACACTGAAGCTTTCTTT
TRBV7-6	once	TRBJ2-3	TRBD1	CASSSPGGPDTQYF	TGTGCCAGCAGCTCGCCAGGGGGCCCAGATACGCAGTATTTT
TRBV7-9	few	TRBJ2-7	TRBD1	CASSWTGERYEQYF	TGTGCCAGCAGCTGGACAGGGGAAAGGTACGAGCAGTACTTC
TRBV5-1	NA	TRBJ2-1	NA	CASSFPPQGGYEQFF	TGCGCCAGCAGCTTCCCCCCACAGGGAGGATATGAGCAGTTCTTC
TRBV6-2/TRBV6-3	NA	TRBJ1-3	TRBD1	CASSLGTGGNTIYF	TGTGCCAGCAGTCTCGGGACAGGTGGAAACACCATATATTTT
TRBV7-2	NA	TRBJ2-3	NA	CASSLFDTQYF	TGTGCCAGCAGCTTATTCGATACGCAGTATTTT
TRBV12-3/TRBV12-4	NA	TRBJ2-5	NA	CASSRRGGETQYF	TGTGCCAGCAGTAGACGGGGAGGAGAGACCCAGTACTTC
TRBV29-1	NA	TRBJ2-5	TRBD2	CSVEKRGREIQETQYF	TGCAGCGTCGAAAAGCGAGGGAGGGAGATCCAAGAGACCCAGTACTTC
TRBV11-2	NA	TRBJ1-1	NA	CASSPGAGGRVTEAFF	TGTGCCAGCAGCCCCGGCGCAGGAGGAAGAGTCACTGAAGCTTTCTTT
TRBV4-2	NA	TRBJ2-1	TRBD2	CASSQEGTSGGDREQFF	TGTGCCAGCAGCCAGGAAGGGACTAGCGGGGGGGATCGGGAGCAGTTCTTC
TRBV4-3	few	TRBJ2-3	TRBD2	CASSSGAGNTDTQYF	TGCGCCAGCAGCTCGGGAGCGGGGAACACAGATACGCAGTATTTT